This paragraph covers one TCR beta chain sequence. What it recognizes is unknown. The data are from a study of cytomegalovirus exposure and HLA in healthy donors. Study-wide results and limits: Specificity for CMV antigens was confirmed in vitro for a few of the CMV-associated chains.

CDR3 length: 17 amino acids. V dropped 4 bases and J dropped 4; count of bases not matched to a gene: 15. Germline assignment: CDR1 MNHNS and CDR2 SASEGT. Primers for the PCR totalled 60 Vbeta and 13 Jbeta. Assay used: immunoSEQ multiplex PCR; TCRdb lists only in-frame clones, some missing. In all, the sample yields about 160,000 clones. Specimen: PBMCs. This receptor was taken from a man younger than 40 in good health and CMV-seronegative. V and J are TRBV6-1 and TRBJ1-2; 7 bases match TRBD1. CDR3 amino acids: CASSVGDSDPIIYGYTF. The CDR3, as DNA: TGTGCCAGCAGTGTGGGGGACAGCGATCCCATAATCTATGGCTACACCTTC.